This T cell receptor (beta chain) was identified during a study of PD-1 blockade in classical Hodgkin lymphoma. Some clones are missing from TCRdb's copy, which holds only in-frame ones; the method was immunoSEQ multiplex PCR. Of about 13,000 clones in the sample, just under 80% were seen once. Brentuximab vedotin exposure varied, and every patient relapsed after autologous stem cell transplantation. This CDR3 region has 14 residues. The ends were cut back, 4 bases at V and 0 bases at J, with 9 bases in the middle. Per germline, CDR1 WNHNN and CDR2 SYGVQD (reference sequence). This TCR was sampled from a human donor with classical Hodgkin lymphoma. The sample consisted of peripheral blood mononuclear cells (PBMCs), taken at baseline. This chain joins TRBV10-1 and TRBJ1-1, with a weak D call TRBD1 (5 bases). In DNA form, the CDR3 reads TGCGCCAGCAGTGGGGGGGATCTGAACACTGAAGCTTTCTTT. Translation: CASSGGDLNTEAFF.